This T cell receptor (beta chain) was identified during a study of T cell responses to AZD1222 COVID-19 vaccine. Repertoires were generated with immunoSEQ multiplex PCR, while TCRdb's copy carries only in-frame clones and drops some. The profile shows 90,000 to 120,000 clones, around 90% of them singletons. For this clone: Antigen unknown.

Study-level findings and limits: Across the whole spike, CD4 TCRs peaked at regions 160-218 and 743-854. Among the donors, most were white British and more were female, and clonal diversity was possibly underestimated. Seropositivity was recorded at baseline in only a handful of AZD1222 recipients. Close to half of spike-specific TCRs reportedly recognize unmutated variant regions.

The sequence came from an adult in good health. The sequenced sample was peripheral blood, obtained on day 0 of AZD1222 vaccination.

This CDR3 reads CAWSVRGRNTIYF. The CDR3 DNA sequence: TGTGCCTGGAGTGTACGGGGGCGAAACACCATATATTTT. The genes are TRBV30 and TRBJ1-3, with D possibly matching TRBD1 (6 bases). Germline V gives CDR1 GTSNPN, CDR2 SVGIG (reference sequence). The CDR3 loop spans 13 amino acids. Trimming removed 0 bases from V and 5 bases from J, with 8 bases in between.